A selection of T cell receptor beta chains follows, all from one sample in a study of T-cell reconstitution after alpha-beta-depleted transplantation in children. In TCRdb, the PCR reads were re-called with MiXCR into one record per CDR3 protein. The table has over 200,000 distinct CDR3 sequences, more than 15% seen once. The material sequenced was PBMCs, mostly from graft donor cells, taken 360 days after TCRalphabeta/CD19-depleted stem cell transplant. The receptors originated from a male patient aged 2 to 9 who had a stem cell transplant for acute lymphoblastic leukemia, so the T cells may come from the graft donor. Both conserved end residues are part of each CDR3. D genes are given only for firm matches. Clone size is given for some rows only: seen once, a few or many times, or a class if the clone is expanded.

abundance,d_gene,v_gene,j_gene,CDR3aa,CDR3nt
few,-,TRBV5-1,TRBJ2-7,CASGVSSGAYEQYF,TGCGCCAGCGGAGTTTCGTCAGGAGCCTACGAGCAGTACTTC
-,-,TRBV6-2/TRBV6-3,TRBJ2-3,CASSKDTIPDTQYF,TGTGCCAGCAGCAAGGACACTATACCAGATACGCAGTATTTT
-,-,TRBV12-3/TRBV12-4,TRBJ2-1,CASTSGGSSYNEQFF,TGTGCCAGCACCTCAGGGGGGAGCTCCTACAATGAGCAGTTCTTC
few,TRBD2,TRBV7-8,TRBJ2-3,CASSLGLAGSDTQYF,TGTGCCAGCAGCTTAGGACTAGCGGGGTCAGATACGCAGTATTTT
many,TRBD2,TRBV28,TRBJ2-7,CASSFRGGVWTEQYF,TGTGCCAGCAGTTTTCGTGGGGGGGTTTGGACCGAGCAGTACTTC
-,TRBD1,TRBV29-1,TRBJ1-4,CSVESRDSQLNEKLFF,TGCAGCGTTGAGTCCCGGGACAGCCAACTCAATGAAAAACTGTTTTTT
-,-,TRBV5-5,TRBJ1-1,CASSELRLNTEAFF,TGTGCCAGCAGCGAACTGAGGCTGAACACTGAAGCTTTCTTT
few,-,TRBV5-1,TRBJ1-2,CASSLVQQSYGYTF,TGCGCCAGCAGCTTGGTACAGCAATCCTATGGCTACACCTTC
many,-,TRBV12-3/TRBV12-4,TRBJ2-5,CASSYSISQRMQETQYF,TGTGCCAGCAGTTACTCCATATCACAGAGGATGCAAGAGACCCAGTACTTC
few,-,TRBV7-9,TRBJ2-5,CASRQGQETQYF,TGTGCCAGCAGACAGGGACAAGAGACCCAGTACTTC
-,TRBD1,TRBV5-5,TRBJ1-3,CASSVGQGENTIYF,TGTGCCAGCAGCGTCGGACAGGGGGAGAACACCATATATTTT
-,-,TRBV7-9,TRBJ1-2,CASSDNRDGYTF,TGTGCCAGCAGCGATAACAGAGATGGCTACACCTTC
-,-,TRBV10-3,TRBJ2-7,CATRAINYYEQYF,TGTGCCACCAGGGCGATCAACTACTACGAGCAGTACTTC
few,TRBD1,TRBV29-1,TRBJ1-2,CSGGQADYGYTF,TGCAGCGGGGGACAGGCCGACTATGGCTACACCTTC
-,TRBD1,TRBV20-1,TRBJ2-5,CSARVYYGTEHQETQYF,TGCAGTGCTAGAGTCTATTACGGGACAGAGCATCAAGAGACCCAGTACTTC
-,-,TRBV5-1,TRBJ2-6,CASSLEAGATNVLTF,TGCGCCAGCAGCTTGGAGGCAGGGGCTACCAACGTCCTGACTTTC
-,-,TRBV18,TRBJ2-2,CASSRYDSANTGELFF,TGTGCCAGCTCACGGTACGACAGCGCGAACACCGGGGAGCTGTTTTTT
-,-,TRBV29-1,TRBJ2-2,CSVEGDANTGELFF,TGCAGCGTTGAAGGGGACGCGAACACCGGGGAGCTGTTTTTT
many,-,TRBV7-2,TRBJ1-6,CASSLTGGSPLHF,TGTGCCAGCAGCTTGACAGGCGGGTCACCCCTCCACTTT
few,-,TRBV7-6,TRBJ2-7,CASSLRPPDAYF,TGTGCCAGCAGCTTACGGCCCCCTGATGCGTACTTC
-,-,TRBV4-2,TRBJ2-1,CASSPEGGIYNEQFF,TGTGCCAGCAGCCCGGAAGGGGGGATCTACAATGAGCAGTTCTTC
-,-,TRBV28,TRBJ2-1,CASSALVRNEQFF,TGTGCCAGCAGTGCCTTGGTTAGGAATGAGCAGTTCTTC
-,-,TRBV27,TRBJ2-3,CASESGDTQYF,TGTGCCAGCGAATCCGGGGATACGCAGTATTTT
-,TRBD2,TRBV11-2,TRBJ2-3,CASSLGGTSGGAWTDTQYF,TGTGCCAGCAGCTTAGGCGGGACTAGCGGGGGGGCCTGGACAGATACGCAGTATTTT
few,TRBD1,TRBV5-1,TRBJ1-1,CASSRDRGPNTEAFF,TGCGCCAGCAGCAGGGACAGGGGGCCGAACACTGAAGCTTTCTTT
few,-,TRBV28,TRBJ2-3,CASRTLAALGTDTQYF,TGTGCCAGCAGAACCTTAGCCGCTTTGGGCACAGATACGCAGTATTTT
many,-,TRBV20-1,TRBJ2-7,CSARGLRENAYEQYF,TGCAGTGCTAGGGGGCTGCGTGAGAACGCCTACGAGCAGTACTTC
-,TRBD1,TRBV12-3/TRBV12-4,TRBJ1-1,CASSPIRGQAPMNTEAFF,TGTGCCAGCAGTCCAATTCGGGGACAGGCGCCAATGAACACTGAAGCTTTCTTT
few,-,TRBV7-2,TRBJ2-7,CASSSQGRSGYEQYF,TGTGCCAGCAGCTCACAGGGACGGTCGGGCTACGAGCAGTACTTC
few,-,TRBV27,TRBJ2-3,CASSPPRTDTQYF,TGTGCCAGCAGTCCCCCCCGCACAGATACGCAGTATTTT
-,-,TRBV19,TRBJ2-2,CASNRGPGTGELFF,TGTGCCAGTAATCGGGGGCCGGGCACCGGGGAGCTGTTTTTT
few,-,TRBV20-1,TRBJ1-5,CSARQIVHGNQPQHF,TGCAGTGCTCGGCAGATCGTTCACGGCAATCAGCCCCAGCATTTT
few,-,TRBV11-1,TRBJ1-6,CASSSTPYTSSYNSPLHF,TGTGCCAGCAGCTCCACCCCTTACACGAGCTCCTATAATTCACCCCTCCACTTT
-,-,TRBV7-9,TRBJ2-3,CASSLEGWGTQYF,TGTGCCAGCAGCTTAGAGGGATGGGGCACGCAGTATTTT
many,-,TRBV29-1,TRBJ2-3,CSVKGVTDTQYF,TGCAGCGTTAAGGGAGTCACAGATACGCAGTATTTT
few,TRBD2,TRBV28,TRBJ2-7,CASSLLAGPSGEQYF,TGTGCCAGCAGTTTGCTAGCGGGACCCTCCGGCGAGCAGTACTTC
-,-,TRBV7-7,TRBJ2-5,CASSLILGPQETQYF,TGTGCTAGCAGCCTGATACTGGGCCCCCAAGAGACCCAGTACTTC
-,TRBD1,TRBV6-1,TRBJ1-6,CASSPGTGGGSPLHF,TGTGCCAGCAGTCCCGGGACAGGGGGCGGTTCACCCCTCCACTTT
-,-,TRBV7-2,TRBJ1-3,CASSSTSGNTIYF,TGTGCCAGCAGCTCGACCTCTGGAAACACCATATATTTT
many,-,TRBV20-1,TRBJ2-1,CSLDRYNEQFF,TGCAGTTTGGACCGTTACAATGAGCAGTTCTTC
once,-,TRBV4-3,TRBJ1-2,CASREGRGRGGYTF,TGCGCCAGCAGGGAAGGGAGGGGACGAGGTGGCTACACCTTC
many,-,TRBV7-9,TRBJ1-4,CASSLKVSVATNEKLFF,TGTGCCAGCAGCTTAAAAGTCTCCGTTGCAACTAATGAAAAACTGTTTTTT
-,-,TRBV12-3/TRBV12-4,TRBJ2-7,CASRSGFEQYF,TGTGCCAGTCGATCCGGGTTCGAGCAGTACTTC
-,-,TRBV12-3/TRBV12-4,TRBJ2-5,CASSLDSEETQYF,TGTGCCAGCAGTTTAGACAGCGAAGAGACCCAGTACTTC
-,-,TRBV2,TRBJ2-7,CASRRMGDRREQYF,TGTGCCAGCAGGCGAATGGGAGATCGTCGCGAGCAGTACTTC